A selection of T cell receptor beta chains follows, all from one sample in a study of monozygotic twins with inflammatory bowel disease. TCRdb reanalyzed the 5' RACE reads and collapses them to one entry per CDR3 protein, without DNA. This sample carries fewer than 550,000 distinct CDR3 sequences, with approximately 2.3% going to the ten biggest clones. Sequenced sample: blood. These receptors were taken from a human donor with ulcerative colitis or Crohn's disease, or a healthy co-twin of an affected twin (not recorded which). Each CDR3 is given with its conserved first and last residue. Fields, in order: J gene, V gene, CDR3 protein.

j_gene: TRBJ2-7; v_gene: TRBV5-1; CDR3aa: CASSMGTGRNEQYF
j_gene: TRBJ2-2; v_gene: TRBV18; CDR3aa: CASSITGQSPNTGELFF
j_gene: TRBJ2-3; v_gene: TRBV6-5; CDR3aa: CASSYTRGRGSTDTQYF
j_gene: TRBJ1-6; v_gene: TRBV10-2; CDR3aa: CASSERGSNSPLHF
j_gene: TRBJ1-3; v_gene: TRBV6-1; CDR3aa: CASSEYFGGYSGNTIYF
j_gene: TRBJ2-2; v_gene: TRBV5-1; CDR3aa: CASSLTSGRVNTGELFF
j_gene: TRBJ2-2; v_gene: TRBV5-1; CDR3aa: CTSSLAIEAGELFF
j_gene: TRBJ2-6; v_gene: TRBV6-1; CDR3aa: CASRLGTSGPGANVLTF
j_gene: TRBJ2-1; v_gene: TRBV12-3/TRBV12-4; CDR3aa: CASKDRGYNEQFF
j_gene: TRBJ1-2; v_gene: TRBV12-3/TRBV12-4; CDR3aa: CASSLGALNGYTF
j_gene: TRBJ2-2; v_gene: TRBV5-1; CDR3aa: CASSLSRGSHRSGELFF
j_gene: TRBJ2-1; v_gene: TRBV5-1; CDR3aa: CASSRTGPSSYNEQFF
j_gene: TRBJ2-5; v_gene: TRBV4-1; CDR3aa: CASSHGTSGPPETQYF
j_gene: TRBJ2-1; v_gene: TRBV5-1; CDR3aa: CASSLRWGDEQFF
j_gene: TRBJ2-4; v_gene: TRBV29-1; CDR3aa: CSVADRLLAKNIQYF
j_gene: TRBJ2-2; v_gene: TRBV6-5; CDR3aa: CASSYDGSLTGELFF
j_gene: TRBJ1-2; v_gene: TRBV20-1; CDR3aa: CSASPTGGNYGYTF